What follows is one T cell receptor (beta chain) and its context. Profiling relied on immunoSEQ multiplex PCR, and the TCRdb table lists in-frame clones only, not all of them. The table shows tens of thousands of clones, with about 92% occurring only once. V lost 4 bases to trimming and J lost 2 bases, with 18 bases between them. Germline V lookup: CDR1 MNHEY, CDR2 SVGAGI. The length of the CDR3 is 16 residues. The entry originates in a study of T cell changes during pregnancy in multiple sclerosis. This chain links TRBV6-5 with TRBJ2-7; D uncertain. The receptor was isolated from a female donor with multiple sclerosis, enrolled in a pregnancy study. Sequenced here: peripheral blood, sampled before pregnancy. CDR3 DNA: TGTGCCAGCAGTTTCAGTCCCGGGTCCTCCGCCTACGAGCAGTACTTC. Translating gives CASSFSPGSSAYEQYF.